These 19 T cell receptor beta chains originate from one sample sequenced in a study of response to subunit inactivated influenza vaccine. TCRdb processed the RT-PCR reads anew with MiXCR; each CDR3 protein has one entry. Altogether about 300,000 distinct CDR3 sequences are present, just over 20% being singletons, with the ten largest covering roughly a tenth. Sequenced material: PBMCs from blood, taken less than 22 months after vaccination. These receptors were obtained from a man aged 45-69 years who received an inactivated influenza vaccine.

This clonotype occurred once. This rearrangement joins TRBV11-2 to TRBJ2-1; TRBD2 matches 10 bases. After removal of 1 base from V and 5 bases from J, the junction contained 17 bases not matched to a gene. Germline-derived CDR1 and CDR2 are SGHAT and FQNNGV. The CDR3 contains 20 residues. Written as DNA, the CDR3 is TGTGCCAGCAGCTTAGTTTCCGGTCTAGCGGGAGCCGGAATTCACAATGAGCAGTTCTTC. Translating gives CASSLVSGLAGAGIHNEQFF.

The rearrangement links TRBV29-1 to TRBJ2-2; D possibly matches TRBD1 or TRBD2 (6 bases each). V lost 2 bases, J lost 2 bases, and 9 bases lay in between. This CDR3 region has 14 residues. CDR1 SQVTM and CDR2 ANQGSEA come from the germline V gene. This chain's CDR3 is CSVELGGNTGELFF. CDR3 nucleotide sequence: TGCAGCGTTGAATTGGGGGGCAACACCGGGGAGCTGTTTTTT.

The gene calls are TRBV11-2 and TRBJ2-7, with D possibly called TRBD1 or TRBD2 (6 bases each). There are 14 residues in the CDR3. V lost 5 bases and J 2 bases, leaving 13 bases between the germline ends. Germline CDR1 SGHAT, CDR2 FQNNGV. The CDR3 loop is CASSPWRDTYEQYF. The CDR3 DNA reads TGTGCCAGCAGCCCCTGGCGGGACACCTACGAGCAGTACTTC.

The chain employs TRBV6-2 or TRBV6-3 and TRBJ1-1; D is unresolved. Germline-derived CDR1 and CDR2 are MNHEY and SVGEGT. V lost 5 bases to trimming and J lost 0 bases, with 10 bases between them. The CDR3 has 14 amino acids. The CDR3 DNA is TGTGCCAGCAGTGACTTTCCGGTGAACACTGAAGCTTTCTTT. Amino acids: CASSDFPVNTEAFF.

The rearrangement joins TRBV20-1 to TRBJ1-2; possibly TRBD1 for D (5 bases). Trimming shortened V by 0 bases and J by 1 base, and 12 bases separated the two germline ends. This CDR3 comprises 15 residues. CDR1 is DFQATT, CDR2 SNEGSKA, per germline (reference sequence). CDR3 bases: TGCAGTGCTAGAGACAGGGAAATCTTTAACTATGGCTACACCTTC. Translation: CSARDREIFNYGYTF.

This clonotype occurred a few times. The chain uses TRBV11-1 and TRBJ2-6; 8 bases are shared with TRBD1. V shed 0 bases, J shed 0 bases, and the junction held 7 bases outside the gene matches. Germline values: CDR1 SGHAT, CDR2 FQDESV (reference sequence). The CDR3 has 19 amino acids. The CDR3 region is CASSLAMGQASSGANVLTF. The CDR3 nucleotides are TGTGCCAGCAGCTTAGCGATGGGACAGGCCAGCTCTGGGGCCAACGTCCTGACTTTC. Full variable domain (outside the CDR3, taken from reference TRBV11-1 and TRBJ2-6): EAEVAQSPRYKITEKSQAVAFWCDPISGHATLYWYRQILGQGPELLVQFQDESVVDDSQLPKDRFSAERLKGVDSTLKIQPAELGDSAMYLCASSLAMGQASSGANVLTFGAGSRLTVL.

There are a few counts of this clonotype. The rearrangement uses TRBV29-1 and TRBJ2-6; D gene uncertain. V lost 3 bases and J lost 4, with 10 bases in between. The CDR3 sequence is 14 residues long. Looked up from germline, CDR1 is SQVTM and CDR2 is ANQGSEA. The CDR3 sequence is CSVDSSAGANVLTF. The CDR3 DNA reads TGCAGCGTTGATTCCAGCGCGGGGGCCAACGTCCTGACTTTC. The entire variable domain, with the rest obtained from reference TRBV29-1 and TRBJ2-6, is as follows: SAVISQKPSRDICQRGTSLTIQCQVDSQVTMMFWYRQQPGQSLTLIATANQGSEATYESGFVIDKFPISRPNLTFSTLTVSNMSPEDSSIYLCSVDSSAGANVLTFGAGSRLTVL.

The CDR3 protein is CASSLGRVHQETQYF. In nucleotides, the CDR3 is TGTGCCAGCAGCTTAGGGAGGGTTCATCAAGAGACCCAGTACTTC. The genes are TRBV7-9 and TRBJ2-5; possible D gene TRBD2, 6 bases. Germline V gene sequence: CDR1 SEHNR, CDR2 FQNEAQ (reference sequence). The CDR3 runs to 15 residues. Trimming removed 1 base from V and 2 bases from J, with 11 bases in between. The full variable domain, rest sourced from reference TRBV7-9 and TRBJ2-5, is DTGVSQNPRHKITKRGQNVTFRCDPISEHNRLYWYRQTLGQGPEFLTYFQNEAQLEKSRLLSDRFSAERPKGSFSTLEIQRTEQGDSAMYLCASSLGRVHQETQYFGPGTRLLVL.

This clonotype was seen at least ten times. This chain links TRBV15 with TRBJ1-1; D is ambiguous. Germline CDR1 is LNHNV and CDR2 is YYDKDF (reference sequence). Trimming took 0 bases from V and 4 from J, leaving 12 bases between them. There are 15 residues in the CDR3. This CDR3 is CATSRDKKPGTEAFF. The CDR3 DNA sequence: TGTGCCACCAGCAGAGATAAGAAGCCGGGCACTGAAGCTTTCTTT.

This clonotype has at least ten counts. The chain joins TRBV27 to TRBJ1-4; the D is unclear. This CDR3 spans 14 amino acids. Trimming left V 3 bases short and J 5 bases short, with 10 bases between. From germline, CDR1 is MNHEY and CDR2 SMNVEV (reference sequence). The CDR3 DNA reads as TGTGCCAGCAGTTTCAGCCGGCAGAATGAAAAACTGTTTTTT. This encodes CASSFSRQNEKLFF. Supplemented by reference TRBV27 and TRBJ1-4, the full variable domain reads EAQVTQNPRYLITVTGKKLTVTCSQNMNHEYMSWYRQDPGLGLRQIYYSMNVEVTDKGDVPEGYKVSRKEKRNFPLILESPSPNQTSLYFCASSFSRQNEKLFFGSGTQLSVL.

V and J are TRBV29-1 and TRBJ1-5; 7 bases agree with TRBD1. The J call may be mistaken, given a closer DNA end match to TRBJ2-3. Germline loops: CDR1 SQVTM, CDR2 ANQGSEA. The CDR3 has 13 amino acids. The CDR3 region has the DNA TGCAGCGTTGTCGACAGGGCCAATCAGCCCCAGTATTTT. This gives the protein CSVVDRANQPQYF.

This clonotype appeared a few times. The chain combines TRBV2 with TRBJ2-1, with 7 bases that match TRBD2. This CDR3 spans 15 amino acids. V lost 3 bases and J lost 6; bases outside the gene matches: 8. Germline loops: CDR1 SNHLY, CDR2 FYNNEI. The CDR3 DNA reads as TGTGCCAGCAGTGAGGGCGGGAGAACCGCCAATGAGCAGTTCTTC. Its protein product is CASSEGGRTANEQFF.

This chain joins TRBV6-1 and TRBJ1-2, with TRBD1 matching 8 bases. The CDR3 loop spans 15 amino acids. In germline, CDR1 is MNHNS, CDR2 SASEGT. The junction had 6 bases not matched to a gene; V was cut back by 6 bases and J by 0 bases. The CDR3 region is CASSNRGEANYGYTF. In DNA form, the CDR3 reads TGTGCCAGCAGCAACAGGGGGGAAGCTAACTATGGCTACACCTTC.

As for this clonotype: It is likely a read error, because the conserved phenylalanine at the end of the CDR3 is missing. The chain joins TRBV20-1 to TRBJ2-7, with D hard to call. In germline, CDR1 is DFQATT, CDR2 SNEGSKA (reference sequence). Trimming cost V 1 base and J 4 bases, with 5 bases left between them. The CDR3 loop spans 11 amino acids. The CDR3 loop is CSARGLYEQYL. The DNA for the CDR3 is TGCAGTGCTAGAGGGTTATACGAGCAGTACCTC.

CDR3 DNA: TGTGCCAGTAGTAACGAGTTAGATACGCAGTATTTT. Amino acid sequence: CASSNELDTQYF. V and J are TRBV19 and TRBJ2-3; unclear D gene. From germline, CDR1 is LNHDA and CDR2 SQIVND (reference sequence). The CDR3 is 12 residues long. V dropped 4 bases and J dropped 5 bases, with 7 bases sitting between them.

The CDR3 coding sequence is TGTGCCAGCAGTCGACAGGGGCGCGGTAACTATGGCTACACCTTC. This translates into CASSRQGRGNYGYTF. The chain combines TRBV5-4 with TRBJ1-2, with TRBD1 identical over 8 bases. Germline CDR1 SGHNT, CDR2 YYREEE (reference sequence). Trimming took 5 bases from V and 1 from J; bases not matched to a gene: 7. The CDR3 extends over 15 amino acids.

The V and J genes are TRBV12-3 or TRBV12-4 and TRBJ2-1, with D possibly called TRBD1 or TRBD2 (5 bases each). Trimming took 7 bases from V and 1 from J, leaving 14 bases between them. CDR3 length: 15 residues. The DNA of the CDR3 is TGTGCCAGCACCCCTGGGGGTTGGTCCTACAATGAGCAGTTCTTC. Protein sequence: CASTPGGWSYNEQFF.

The chain is built from TRBV20-1 and TRBJ2-1, with 8 bases that match TRBD1. Per germline, CDR1 DFQATT and CDR2 SNEGSKA (reference sequence). The V gene end was trimmed by 1 base and the J gene end by 1 base; junction bases not matched to a gene: 9. This CDR3 region has 17 residues. DNA of the CDR3: TGCAGTGCTAGAGGCGAGGGGACAGGCGGATCCTACAATGAGCAGTTCTTC. Translation gives CSARGEGTGGSYNEQFF.

This clonotype was seen a handful of times. The chain couples TRBV28 to TRBJ1-1; D may be TRBD1 (5 bases). Germline values: CDR1 MDHEN, CDR2 SYDVKM. Between the trimmed V and J ends, which lost 2 bases and 1 base, there was a span of 14 bases. The CDR3 is 16 amino acids. CDR3 in amino acids: CASSLGGGVENTEAFF. The CDR3 bases are TGTGCCAGCAGTTTAGGGGGAGGGGTTGAGAACACTGAAGCTTTCTTT. Combining the CDR3 with reference TRBV28 and TRBJ1-1 gives the whole variable domain DVKVTQSSRYLVKRTGEKVFLECVQDMDHENMFWYRQDPGLGLRLIYFSYDVKMKEKGDIPEGYSVSREKKERFSLILESASTNQTSMYLCASSLGGGVENTEAFFGQGTRLTVV.